Here is one TCR beta chain with its context. What it recognizes is unknown. A read error may account for a junction end that differs from germline. The CDR3 extends over 14 amino acids. Germline CDR1 SGHAT, CDR2 FQNNGV. PCR was performed a second time for roughly 7 to 11 cycles using a sample-barcoded 5' primer and a J-beta primer mix. TCRdb fed the 5' RACE reads into MiXCR, producing one record per CDR3 protein. The table shows some 760,000 distinct CDR3 sequences, with around 25% occurring only once. The sample comes from a study of blood T cells in healthy people across ages. Donors were systemically healthy Caucasian individuals from Russia aged roughly 6 to 95 years. Isolation of PBMCs gave at least 6 million cells per sample. Findings and caveats of the study: Per million T cells, the diversity of TCR beta decreased roughly linearly as age advanced.

This sample was also put to use in a study of T cells of mothers and their children. That report notes: Once extracted, all RNA went into cDNA synthesis at about 1.4 ug per 15 ul.

Sequencing was done on a sample of blood. The receptor was isolated from a boy aged 5-17 years in good health. The rearrangement uses TRBV11-2 and TRBJ2-5, with D unresolved. The CDR3 DNA is TGTGCCGGCAGCTTAGGAAGGGCGCAAGAGACCCAGTACTTC. It yields the protein CAGSLGRAQETQYF.